This T cell receptor beta chain was sequenced for a study of control samples from healthy donors and cancer patients. The ends were cut back, 3 bases at V and 5 bases at J, with 7 bases in the middle. Germline CDR1 MNHNS, CDR2 SASEGT. The CDR3 is 12 residues long. The sample holds one count of this clone. Profiled with immunoSEQ multiplex PCR; TCRdb holds only in-frame clones, not every one. The profile shows 200,000 to 250,000 clones, about 93% of them singletons. The rearrangement uses TRBV6-1 and TRBJ1-1; a weak D match, TRBD1 (5 bases). Sequencing was performed on blood. The receptor's source is a man in his fifties in good health. This CDR3 reads CASSDRGTEAFF. Written as DNA, the CDR3 is TGTGCCAGCAGTGATCGGGGGACTGAAGCTTTCTTT.